In its sample, the clone carrying this TCR beta chain was seen a few times. V was cut by 0 bases and J by 7 bases, with 7 bases left in between. Germline CDR1 LGHNA, CDR2 YNFKEQ. The CDR3 has 13 amino acids. The sample comes from a study of cytomegalovirus exposure and HLA in healthy donors. The study ran its PCR with 60 Vbeta and 13 Jbeta primers. The repertoire was sequenced with immunoSEQ multiplex PCR; TCRdb's copy has only in-frame clones and lacks some. The repertoire holds about 90,000 clones, with 62% as singletons. This clonotype originated in a woman in her 30s in good health and CMV-seropositive. Sequencing was carried out using PBMCs. This sequence joins TRBV4-2 and TRBJ1-5, with D uncertain. In DNA, the CDR3 is TGTGCCAGCAGCCAAGAACGAGGGCAGCCCCAGCATTTT. This encodes CASSQERGQPQHF.